This TCR beta chain was captured in a study of beta chain bispecific antibodies for T cell cancers. Study background: TRBV sequencing of surviving healthy T cells measured each family's depletion. Study observations and caveats: In these mixed samples, most targeted TRBV reads derived from the leukemia cell line.

TCRdb reprocessed the 5' RACE reads via MiXCR and lists one record per CDR3 protein. The data show 9,000 or so distinct CDR3 sequences, less than 2.5% seen once. Blood mononuclear cells were expanded for approximately 3 days using either OKT3 anti-CD3 antibody or CD3/CD28 beads. At least ten counts were recorded for this clonotype. The target antigen is unknown. The sample in question was T cells from a healthy donor cultured with Jurkat leukemia cells, obtained from a culture containing an anti-CD19 bispecific antibody. This clonotype was obtained from a human donor in good health. Some clones in this sample may be carry-over from other donors' samples.

CDR3 DNA: TGCGCCAGCAGCCAAGAAGACGGGGGCAGGGGCACTGAAGCTTTCTTT. Translated, it gives CASSQEDGGRGTEAFF. V gene TRBV4-1 combines with J gene TRBJ1-1, with D possibly matching TRBD1 (6 bases). The CDR3 has 16 amino acids. V was clipped by 0 bases and J by 4 bases, with 15 bases between them. Looked up from germline, CDR1 is MGHRA and CDR2 is YSYEKL.